These 30 T cell receptor beta chains share one sample of origin, sequenced in a study of T cell responses to AZD1222 COVID-19 vaccine. Generated by immunoSEQ multiplex PCR, the TCRdb table keeps only in-frame clones and is missing some. Here the sample spans over 110,000 clones, around 94% being singletons. Sequences were derived from peripheral blood, sampled 28 days after the second AZD1222 dose. Receptor source: an adult who received the AZD1222 COVID-19 vaccine.

This chain links TRBV11-2 with TRBJ1-2; D is unresolved. V was cut by 4 bases and J by 8 bases, with 11 bases left in between. The CDR3 is made up of 12 amino acids. Per germline, CDR1 SGHAT and CDR2 FQNNGV. CDR3 in amino acids: CASSSVSGGYTF. For the CDR3, the DNA is TGTGCCAGCAGCTCCGTATCGGGGGGCTACACCTTC.

This clone was seen just once. This same CDR3 is encoded by further DNA sequences in the sample. This rearrangement joins TRBV24-1 to TRBJ1-5; D ambiguous. V was shortened by 1 base and J by 2 bases, with 2 bases between the two germline ends. The CDR3 totals 13 residues. Germline CDR1 KGHDR, CDR2 SFDVKD. CDR3 residues: CATSDFGNQPQHF. The CDR3 nucleotides read TGTGCCACCAGTGATTTTGGCAATCAGCCCCAGCATTTT.

The V gene is TRBV28, the J gene TRBJ1-2, with TRBD1 matching 9 bases. The J segment lost 6 bases and the V segment lost 10 bases, leaving 3 bases of the junction unmatched. This CDR3 has 11 amino acids. Per the germline V gene, CDR1 is MDHEN and CDR2 is SYDVKM. CDR3: CATDRGDGYTF. The CDR3 DNA follows: TGTGCCACCGACAGGGGGGATGGCTACACCTTC.

V gene TRBV7-9 combines with J gene TRBJ1-1, with D hard to call. The CDR3 totals 13 residues. The germline CDR1 and CDR2 sequences are SEHNR and FQNEAQ (reference sequence). V was shortened by 6 bases and J by 0 bases, with 8 bases between the two germline ends. Here the CDR3 DNA reads TGTGCCAGCAGGGCAGATATGAACACTGAAGCTTTCTTT. Translating gives CASRADMNTEAFF. Combining the CDR3 with reference TRBV7-9 and TRBJ1-1 gives the whole variable domain DTGVSQNPRHKITKRGQNVTFRCDPISEHNRLYWYRQTLGQGPEFLTYFQNEAQLEKSRLLSDRFSAERPKGSFSTLEIQRTEQGDSAMYLCASRADMNTEAFFGQGTRLTVV.

The chain employs TRBV19 and TRBJ1-1; no reliable D call. The CDR3 has 13 amino acids. Germline lookup yields CDR1 LNHDA and CDR2 SQIVND (reference sequence). Trimming stripped 7 bases from V and 2 bases from J, with 11 bases between. In nucleotides, the CDR3 is TGTGCCAGTAATCGGGAGGCTAACACTGAAGCTTTCTTT. It yields the protein CASNREANTEAFF.

V gene TRBV2 combines with J gene TRBJ2-2; D is uncertain. The CDR3 loop spans 15 amino acids. V was cut by 6 bases and J by 5 bases, with 16 bases left in between. The V gene's germline CDR1 is SNHLY and CDR2 FYNNEI. In DNA form, the CDR3 reads TGTGCCAGCAGGGGAACCCCCCTTTATACCGGGGAGCTGTTTTTT. It is translated as CASRGTPLYTGELFF.

The genes are TRBV19 and TRBJ1-6, with 10 bases fitting TRBD1. The V gene end was trimmed by 1 base and the J gene end by 8 bases; junction bases not matched to a gene: 2. CDR1 and CDR2 from the germline V gene are LNHDA and SQIVND (reference sequence). CDR3 length equals 15 residues. In DNA form, the CDR3 reads TGTGCCAGTAGTATAGTTGGGACAGGGGATTCACCCCTCCACTTT. Translated: CASSIVGTGDSPLHF. The complete variable domain, with remaining parts taken from reference TRBV19 and TRBJ1-6, reads DGGITQSPKYLFRKEGQNVTLSCEQNLNHDAMYWYRQDPGQGLRLIYYSQIVNDFQKGDIAEGYSVSREKKESFPLTVTSAQKNPTAFYLCASSIVGTGDSPLHFGNGTRLTVT.

The chain uses TRBV5-1 and TRBJ2-3; 9 bases agree with TRBD2. V shed 1 base and J 4 bases; nucleotides not matched to a gene: 7. The CDR3 covers 16 residues. CDR1 SGHRS and CDR2 YFSETQ come from the germline V gene. CDR3 bases: TGCGCCAGCAGCTTGACCCAAGCGGGAGGTGCAGATACGCAGTATTTT. This sequence encodes CASSLTQAGGADTQYF.

This chain links TRBV30 with TRBJ1-6; 10 bases map to TRBD1. J gave up 6 bases and V 2 bases, and 13 bases lay outside the gene matches. The CDR3 length is 18 residues. The germline V gene has CDR1 GTSNPN and CDR2 SVGIG (reference sequence). CDR3 sequence (DNA): TGTGCCTGGAGTTCTGACAGGGGGCCCCCCCTTGGTAATTCACCCCTCCACTTT. It translates to CAWSSDRGPPLGNSPLHF.

With regard to this clone: Distinct nucleotide sequences in the sample also encode this CDR3. The genes are TRBV6-2 or TRBV6-3 and TRBJ2-3; D is unclear. V was cut by 6 bases and J by 1 base, with 17 bases left in between. CDR1 is MNHEY, CDR2 SVGEGT, per germline. The CDR3 spans 16 residues. Here the CDR3 reads CASSPGRGKGTDTQYF. The DNA for the CDR3 is TGTGCCAGCAGCCCGGGCCGTGGTAAGGGCACAGATACGCAGTATTTT.

The chain links TRBV6-5 to TRBJ1-1, with D unclear. Trimming pared 2 bases from V and 8 bases from J, leaving 9 bases between. The CDR3 consists of 12 residues. The germline V gene has CDR1 MNHEY and CDR2 SVGAGI. In DNA form, the CDR3 reads TGTGCCAGCAGTTACGGTAATAGGGAAGCTTTCTTT. Translating gives CASSYGNREAFF.

The chain combines TRBV10-3 with TRBJ1-1; tentative D call: TRBD1 (6 bases). V shed 11 bases and J shed 1 base, with 14 bases lying between them. CDR3 length equals 13 residues. Looked up from germline, CDR1 is ENHRY and CDR2 is SYGVKD. The CDR3 DNA reads as TGTGCCGCCTCCATACAGGGGAACACTGAAGCTTTCTTT. Its protein is CAASIQGNTEAFF.

In its sample, this clone was seen a few times. The rearrangement links TRBV13 to TRBJ1-1; tentative D call: TRBD1 (6 bases). CDR1 and CDR2 from the germline V gene are PRHDT and FYEKMQ (reference sequence). V lost 2 bases, J lost 1 base, and 14 bases lay in between. The CDR3 is made up of 16 amino acids. CDR3 sequence (DNA): TGTGCCAGCAGCTTAAAACTGGGGGCCTCGAACACTGAAGCTTTCTTT. Protein product: CASSLKLGASNTEAFF.

CDR3 in amino acids: CASSLVREYEQYF. The CDR3 region has the DNA TGTGCCAGCAGCTTAGTTCGAGAGTACGAGCAGTACTTC. V and J are TRBV7-9 and TRBJ2-7; D remains unclear. V gave up 1 base and J gave up 4 bases, with 8 bases separating them. The CDR3 covers 13 residues. Germline V gene sequence: CDR1 SEHNR, CDR2 FQNEAQ (reference sequence).

The V gene is TRBV6-1, the J gene TRBJ1-5; 8 bases map to TRBD1. After removal of 2 bases from V and 2 bases from J, the junction contained 14 bases not matched to a gene. The CDR3 is 19 amino acids. Per germline, CDR1 MNHNS and CDR2 SASEGT. The CDR3 sequence is CASSETGPGGWSGNQPQHF. CDR3 bases: TGTGCCAGCAGTGAAACCGGACCAGGGGGCTGGAGTGGCAATCAGCCCCAGCATTTT.

CDR3 in amino acids: CASILKQGTTEAFF. The CDR3 nucleotides read TGTGCCAGCATACTAAAACAGGGGACTACTGAAGCTTTCTTT. This rearrangement joins TRBV2 to TRBJ1-1, with 7 bases aligning to TRBD1. After removal of 7 bases from V and 5 bases from J, the junction contained 10 bases not matched to a gene. CDR3 length: 14 amino acids. Looked up from germline, CDR1 is SNHLY and CDR2 is FYNNEI.

The V gene is TRBV2, the J gene TRBJ1-1; the match to TRBD1 covers 9 bases. The germline gives CDR1 SNHLY, CDR2 FYNNEI. The length of the CDR3 is 13 residues. V was pared by 8 bases and J by 2 bases, with 3 bases of the junction left unmatched. The CDR3 nucleotides read TGTGCCAGCCAGGGACAGGGAAACACTGAAGCTTTCTTT. Translated, it gives CASQGQGNTEAFF.

The chain employs TRBV2 and TRBJ2-3, with 16 bases matching TRBD2. Germline assignment: CDR1 SNHLY and CDR2 FYNNEI. The CDR3 loop spans 16 amino acids. Unmatched junction bases numbered 4, after V lost 6 bases and J lost 4 bases. The DNA of the CDR3 is TGTGCCAGCAGAGGGACTAGCGGGAGGGTAGCAGATACGCAGTATTTT. The encoded protein is CASRGTSGRVADTQYF. Filled out from reference TRBV2 and TRBJ2-3, the complete variable domain reads EPEVTQTPSHQVTQMGQEVILRCVPISNHLYFYWYRQILGQKVEFLVSFYNNEISEKSEIFDDQFSVERPDGSNFTLKIRSTKLEDSAMYFCASRGTSGRVADTQYFGPGTRLTVL.

The chain uses TRBV10-1 and TRBJ2-7; D tentatively reads TRBD1 or TRBD2 (6 bases each). Germline CDR1 is WNHNN and CDR2 is SYGVQD (reference sequence). V dropped 8 bases and J dropped 6 bases, with 17 bases sitting between them. The CDR3 has 13 residues. CDR3 sequence reads: CASAKGGPSEQYV. The CDR3 DNA follows: TGCGCCAGCGCAAAAGGGGGGCCAAGCGAGCAGTACGTC.

The J gene is TRBJ1-5, the V gene TRBV28; D is possibly TRBD1 (6 bases). The ends were cut back, 6 bases at V and 1 base at J, with 7 bases in the middle. CDR1 and CDR2 from the germline V gene are MDHEN and SYDVKM. The CDR3 extends over 13 amino acids. The CDR3 nucleotides read TGTGCCAGCAGACAGGGAAGCAATCAGCCCCAGCATTTT. Protein: CASRQGSNQPQHF.

As regards this clone: At one boundary the junction diverges from the germline segment, which might be a read error. The CDR3 nucleotides are TGTGCCAGCAGTGAAGTTTCGGGGGTTCACTTC. It encodes CASSEVSGVHF. This chain uses TRBV2 with TRBJ1-2, with a tentative D call TRBD1 (5 bases). From germline, CDR1 is SNHLY and CDR2 FYNNEI. The CDR3 runs 11 residues.

The chain joins TRBV5-5 to TRBJ1-2; D call uncertain. Per the germline V gene, CDR1 is SGHKS and CDR2 is YYEKEE (reference sequence). The CDR3 consists of 14 residues. Trimming removed 7 bases from V and 7 bases from J, with 20 bases in between. In nucleotides, the CDR3 is TGTGCCAGCGGGTACCGGGGTAAGGTTGGTGGCTACACCTTC. This translates into CASGYRGKVGGYTF.

The V gene is TRBV4-3, the J gene TRBJ2-1, with a possible D match to TRBD2 (7 bases). This CDR3 has 15 amino acids. Trimming removed 1 base from V and 5 bases from J, with 12 bases in between. Germline V gene data show CDR1 as LGHNA and CDR2 as YSLEER. This chain's CDR3 is CASSQGGGGNNEQFF. The CDR3 DNA is TGCGCCAGCAGCCAAGGGGGGGGCGGCAACAATGAGCAGTTCTTC.

The chain employs TRBV6-6 and TRBJ2-3; 15 bases match TRBD2. V gave up 10 bases and J gave up 2 bases; unmatched junction bases: 7. The CDR3 extends over 16 amino acids. Germline V lookup: CDR1 MNHNY, CDR2 SVGAGI (reference sequence). DNA of the CDR3: TGTGCCACCTCCGGGACTAGCGGGGGGTCCACAGATACGCAGTATTTT. It specifies CATSGTSGGSTDTQYF.

The chain links TRBV2 to TRBJ2-6; D gene ambiguous. CDR3 length: 16 amino acids. Germline V gives CDR1 SNHLY, CDR2 FYNNEI. V was cut by 5 bases and J by 1 base, with 12 bases left in between. The CDR3 protein is CASSLDGSSGANVLTF. CDR3 DNA sequence: TGTGCCAGCAGTCTGGACGGATCATCTGGGGCCAACGTCCTGACTTTC. Full variable domain (rest looked up from reference TRBV2 and TRBJ2-6): EPEVTQTPSHQVTQMGQEVILRCVPISNHLYFYWYRQILGQKVEFLVSFYNNEISEKSEIFDDQFSVERPDGSNFTLKIRSTKLEDSAMYFCASSLDGSSGANVLTFGAGSRLTVL.

The rearrangement uses TRBV2 and TRBJ1-5; 8 bases agree with TRBD1. Trimming at V came to 6 bases and at J to 4 bases, leaving 14 bases not matched to a gene. Germline V CDR1 and CDR2: SNHLY, FYNNEI. The CDR3 sequence is 17 residues long. The CDR3 nucleotides read TGTGCCAGCAGCGTCGAACTTGGGACAGGAAGAAATCAGCCCCAGCATTTT. Protein sequence: CASSVELGTGRNQPQHF.

This rearrangement joins TRBV13 to TRBJ1-2; 7 nucleotides match TRBD1. Germline V gene sequence: CDR1 PRHDT, CDR2 FYEKMQ (reference sequence). The CDR3 sequence is 16 residues long. V shed 4 bases and J 6 bases; nucleotides not matched to a gene: 14. CDR3 region: CASSSRGGQIPNGYTF. Written as DNA, the CDR3 is TGTGCCAGCAGCTCCCGGGGGGGACAGATCCCAAATGGCTACACCTTC.

V usage is TRBV2 and J usage is TRBJ2-3; possible D gene TRBD2, 5 bases. Germline CDR1 reads SNHLY; CDR2 reads FYNNEI. This CDR3 contains 13 residues. Trimming left V 8 bases short and J 2 bases short, with 11 bases between. This CDR3 reads CASGERFTDTQYF. CDR3 DNA sequence: TGTGCCAGCGGAGAGCGGTTCACAGATACGCAGTATTTT.

The chain combines TRBV3-1 (or the pseudogene TRBV3-2) with TRBJ1-4; D possibly corresponds to TRBD1 (6 bases). There are 15 residues in the CDR3. The V gene lost 4 bases and the J gene lost 7 bases, with 16 bases spanning the gap. Germline V lookup: CDR1 LGHDT, CDR2 YNNKEL (reference sequence). CDR3 region: CASSRTQGTGEKLFF. DNA for the CDR3: TGTGCCAGCAGCCGGACTCAGGGGACGGGTGAAAAACTGTTTTTT.

The chain is built from TRBV28 and TRBJ1-5; D ambiguous. CDR3 length: 12 amino acids. V lost 8 bases and J 4 bases, leaving 9 bases between the germline ends. Germline CDR1 reads MDHEN; CDR2 reads SYDVKM. CDR3 region: CASSLRNQPQHF. In DNA form, the CDR3 reads TGTGCCAGCTCGTTACGGAATCAGCCCCAGCATTTT.